Shown below are 15 T cell receptor beta chains from a single sample sequenced in a study of shared clonotypes between healthy human individuals. This table comes from immunoSEQ multiplex PCR, and its TCRdb copy is limited to in-frame clones, with some not included. Counted here are a few million clones, approximately 92% occurring once; the ten biggest clones make up 0.13% to 0.15%. The specimen was naive CD4+ T cells sorted from blood. Specified subset: CD45RA+ positively selected. Receptors were obtained from a man between 18 and 35 years old in good health.

This chain uses TRBV11-2 with TRBJ2-5, with D perhaps TRBD1 (5 bases). Germline V gene lookup returns CDR1 SGHAT and CDR2 FQNNGV. The CDR3 is 13 amino acids. V was cut by 5 bases and J by 1 base, with 8 bases left in between. The CDR3 spells CASSQGLQETQYF. The CDR3 coding sequence is TGTGCCAGCAGCCAGGGCCTCCAAGAGACCCAGTACTTC.

This chain uses TRBV7-9 with TRBJ1-5; tentatively, D is TRBD1 (5 bases). The germline gives CDR1 SEHNR, CDR2 FQNEAQ (reference sequence). Trimming stripped 1 base from V and 8 bases from J, with 15 bases between. The CDR3 length is 15 residues. The CDR3 DNA is TGTGCCAGCAGCTTAGGTACGAGGGGCGCGGAGCCCCAGCATTTT. It encodes CASSLGTRGAEPQHF.

This chain connects TRBV19 to TRBJ2-3, with 7 bases that match TRBD1. The junction had 6 bases not matched to a gene; V was cut back by 5 bases and J by 4 bases. The CDR3 has 14 residues. In germline, CDR1 is LNHDA, CDR2 SQIVND (reference sequence). CDR3: CASSQDRVPDTQYF. The CDR3 DNA sequence: TGTGCCAGTAGTCAAGACAGGGTTCCAGATACGCAGTATTTT.

The chain employs TRBV6-1 and TRBJ1-1; no firm D call. The CDR3 has 10 amino acids. V was cut by 3 bases and J by 10 bases, with 6 bases left in between. CDR1 is MNHNS and CDR2 is SASEGT in the germline V gene. The CDR3 loop reads CASSDPGAFF. The CDR3 DNA reads as TGTGCCAGCAGTGATCCGGGAGCTTTCTTT.

The chain joins TRBV2 to TRBJ2-2; D not certain. This CDR3 is built from 12 residues. CDR1 and CDR2 (germline): SNHLY, FYNNEI. V gave up 1 base and J gave up 6 bases, with 3 bases separating them. CDR3 amino acids: CASSEEAGELFF. Written as DNA, the CDR3 is TGTGCCAGCAGTGAAGAGGCCGGGGAGCTGTTTTTT.

The V and J genes are TRBV2 and TRBJ2-3; 11 bases line up with TRBD2. Looked up from germline, CDR1 is SNHLY and CDR2 is FYNNEI. CDR3 size: 17 residues. After removal of 3 bases from V and 0 bases from J, the junction contained 5 bases not matched to a gene. CDR3 DNA sequence: TGTGCCAGCAGTGATCCCGTAGCGGGGGGGAGCACAGATACGCAGTATTTT. This codes for CASSDPVAGGSTDTQYF.

The chain uses TRBV18 and TRBJ1-1; D is perhaps TRBD1 (6 bases). V dropped 2 bases and J dropped 4 bases, with 11 bases sitting between them. The CDR3 is 14 amino acids. The germline V gene encodes CDR1 KGHSH and CDR2 LQKENI. The chain's CDR3 is CASSPGGWVTEAFF. In DNA, the CDR3 is TGTGCCAGCTCACCAGGGGGCTGGGTCACTGAAGCTTTCTTT.

This chain uses TRBV11-2 with TRBJ2-1, with 7 bases aligning to TRBD1. Trimming at V came to 5 bases and at J to 3 bases, leaving 7 bases not matched to a gene. Germline lookup yields CDR1 SGHAT and CDR2 FQNNGV. The CDR3 contains 15 residues. The CDR3 protein is CASSRGAGGYNEQFF. CDR3 DNA: TGTGCCAGCAGCCGTGGGGCAGGGGGCTACAATGAGCAGTTCTTC.

This chain uses TRBV28 with TRBJ1-2; 9 bases align to TRBD1. V shed 6 bases, J shed 1 base, and the junction held 6 bases outside the gene matches. Per germline, CDR1 MDHEN and CDR2 SYDVKM. The CDR3 covers 15 residues. CDR3 amino acids: CASSKPGQGNYGYTF. In nucleotides, the CDR3 is TGTGCCAGCAGCAAACCGGGACAGGGTAACTATGGCTACACCTTC.

The chain is built from TRBV6-4 and TRBJ2-2; D is unclear. Germline V lookup: CDR1 MRHNA, CDR2 SNTAGT. V lost 5 bases to trimming and J lost 7 bases, with 11 bases between them. The CDR3 covers 13 residues. The CDR3 sequence is CASSPRGVGELFF. CDR3 nucleotides: TGTGCCAGCAGTCCACGCGGAGTCGGGGAGCTGTTTTTT.

CDR3 in amino acids: CASKGASYEQYF. The CDR3 coding sequence is TGTGCCAGTAAGGGGGCCTCCTACGAGCAGTACTTC. The V call is TRBV19, the J call TRBJ2-7, with 7 positions matching TRBD1. This CDR3 is built from 12 residues. The ends lost 7 bases at V and 0 bases at J; junction bases unmatched: 0. In germline, CDR1 is LNHDA, CDR2 SQIVND (reference sequence).

This chain joins TRBV19 and TRBJ1-2; TRBD1 aligns across 7 bases. J gave up 4 bases and V 6 bases, and 5 bases lay outside the gene matches. The germline V gene has CDR1 LNHDA and CDR2 SQIVND (reference sequence). The CDR3 is 13 residues long. The CDR3 bases are TGTGCCAGTAGGGGCCCAGGGGGCTATGGCTACACCTTC. Its protein product is CASRGPGGYGYTF.

The CDR3 nucleotides read TGTGCCAGCGGCTACTCAGGGTCCTATGGCTACACCTTC. Residues: CASGYSGSYGYTF. The chain recombines TRBV6-1 with TRBJ1-2, with D possibly matching TRBD1 (5 bases). CDR3 length equals 13 residues. From germline, CDR1 is MNHNS and CDR2 SASEGT. With 8 bases removed from V and 4 bases from J, the gap between germline ends came to 14 bases.

A note on this clone: This sample also contains other DNA sequences that code for the same CDR3. This rearrangement joins TRBV5-6 to TRBJ2-5; 12 bases agree with TRBD2. The CDR3 has 14 amino acids. Losses at the gene ends were 3 bases for V and 5 bases for J; bases not matched to a gene: 2. CDR1 is SGHDT, CDR2 YYEEEE, per germline. CDR3 nucleotide sequence: TGTGCCAGCAGCTCACTAGCGGGAGGCGAGACCCAGTACTTC. This gives the protein CASSSLAGGETQYF.

This chain uses TRBV29-1 with TRBJ2-1, with 14 bases identical to TRBD2. Germline V gives CDR1 SQVTM, CDR2 ANQGSEA. The trim removed 7 bases at V and 9 bases at J, leaving 8 bases unmatched. The CDR3 is 14 amino acids. This CDR3 reads CSAATSGRAGEQFF. The CDR3 nucleotides are TGCAGCGCCGCGACTAGCGGGAGGGCAGGTGAGCAGTTCTTC.